This is a list of T cell receptor beta chains from one sample in a study of low-dose radiotherapy and immunotherapy resistance in tumors. One entry per CDR3 protein, called by TCRdb with MiXCR from the reads. The data show under 95,000 distinct CDR3 sequences, roughly a sixth seen once. This specimen consisted of PBMCs, obtained before treatment. The receptors originated from a male donor with prostate cancer. Both conserved end residues are part of each CDR3. A D gene is named only where the DNA matches it firmly. Part of the rows lack a size; the others show once, few, many or a class for expanded clones.

D	J	V	size	CDR3	DNA
-	TRBJ2-7	TRBV27	-	CASSYMDIPADF	TGTGCCAGCAGTTATATGGACATCCCAGCAGACTTC
-	TRBJ2-5	TRBV7-2	many	CASSPRGALWETQYF	TGTGCCAGCAGCCCACGCGGGGCGTTATGGGAGACCCAGTACTTC
TRBD1	TRBJ1-5	TRBV7-8	many	CASSWDRSNQPQHF	TGTGCCAGCAGCTGGGACAGGAGCAATCAGCCCCAGCATTTT
-	TRBJ2-6	TRBV12-3/TRBV12-4	many	CASSLDGSGANVLTF	TGTGCCAGCAGCTTAGACGGTTCCGGGGCCAACGTCCTGACTTTC
-	TRBJ2-2	TRBV3-1	many	CASSPSRTGELFF	TGTGCCAGCAGCCCTTCGCGGACCGGGGAGCTGTTTTTT
-	TRBJ2-2	TRBV12-3/TRBV12-4	many	CASSFDGGMSIGELFF	TGTGCCAGCAGTTTTGATGGGGGAATGAGCATCGGGGAGCTGTTTTTT
-	TRBJ2-3	TRBV29-1	many	CSVSGSTDTQYF	TGCAGCGTATCCGGGAGCACAGATACGCAGTATTTT
TRBD1	TRBJ2-2	TRBV11-2	many	CASSFRDRVRTGELFF	TGTGCCAGCAGCTTCCGGGACAGGGTTCGAACCGGGGAGCTGTTTTTT
TRBD1	TRBJ2-7	TRBV2	-	CASPRTGLTYEQYF	TGTGCCAGTCCCCGGACAGGCTTAACATACGAGCAGTACTTC
-	TRBJ1-2	TRBV20-1	many	CSAIEETGYGYTF	TGCAGTGCCATTGAAGAGACCGGCTATGGCTACACCTTC
TRBD1	TRBJ2-4	TRBV19	many	CASSRAGGNIQYF	TGTGCCAGTAGTAGGGCAGGGGGAAACATTCAGTACTTC
TRBD1	TRBJ2-2	TRBV10-3	once	CAIAPNRGTGELFF	TGTGCCATCGCCCCCAACAGGGGAACCGGGGAGCTGTTTTTT
-	TRBJ1-2	TRBV4-1	many	CASSQLPFRDGGYTF	TGCGCCAGCAGCCAATTGCCCTTTAGGGATGGAGGCTACACCTTC
-	TRBJ1-1	TRBV27	few	CASSFGSGTEAFF	-
TRBD1	TRBJ2-7	TRBV13	many	CASSPRGQGRYEQYF	TGTGCCAGCAGCCCGAGAGGACAGGGGAGGTACGAGCAGTACTTC
-	TRBJ2-7	TRBV10-3	-	CATEAEAPYEQYF	TGTGCCACCGAAGCAGAGGCCCCCTACGAGCAGTACTTC
TRBD2	TRBJ2-5	TRBV12-3/TRBV12-4	many	CASSFSGVGETQYF	TGTGCCAGCAGTTTTAGCGGGGTTGGAGAGACCCAGTACTTC
-	TRBJ2-7	TRBV7-9	many	CASSSPNYEQYF	TGTGCCAGCAGCTCCCCAAACTACGAGCAGTACTTC
TRBD2	TRBJ2-5	TRBV20-1	many	CSAFAPGLQETQYF	TGCAGTGCTTTTGCCCCGGGACTACAAGAGACCCAGTACTTC
-	TRBJ2-7	TRBV6-2/TRBV6-3	many	CASSTSRGFHEQYF	TGTGCCAGCAGTACGTCCCGGGGGTTCCACGAGCAGTACTTC
-	TRBJ1-3	TRBV7-3	-	CASSPTVAPGNTIYF	TGTGCCAGCAGCCCCACAGTCGCCCCTGGAAACACCATATATTTT
-	TRBJ1-2	TRBV6-2/TRBV6-3	many	CASSGDIGPYGYTF	TGTGCCAGCAGTGGGGACATAGGGCCCTATGGCTACACCTTC
TRBD1	TRBJ1-5	TRBV6-1	few	CASNDRERNQPQHF	TGTGCCAGCAATGACAGGGAACGGAATCAGCCCCAGCATTTT